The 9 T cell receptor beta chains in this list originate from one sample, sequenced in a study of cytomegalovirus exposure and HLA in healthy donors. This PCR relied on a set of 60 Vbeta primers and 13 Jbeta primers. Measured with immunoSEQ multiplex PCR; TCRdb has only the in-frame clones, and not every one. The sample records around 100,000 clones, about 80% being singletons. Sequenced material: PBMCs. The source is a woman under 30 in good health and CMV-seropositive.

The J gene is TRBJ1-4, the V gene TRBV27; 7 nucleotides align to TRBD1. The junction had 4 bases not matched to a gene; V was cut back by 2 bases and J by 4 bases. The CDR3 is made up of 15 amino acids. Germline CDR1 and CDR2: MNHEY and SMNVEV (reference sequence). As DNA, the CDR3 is TGTGCCAGCAGTTTAAAGACAGGGCTTAATGAAAAACTGTTTTTT. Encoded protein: CASSLKTGLNEKLFF.

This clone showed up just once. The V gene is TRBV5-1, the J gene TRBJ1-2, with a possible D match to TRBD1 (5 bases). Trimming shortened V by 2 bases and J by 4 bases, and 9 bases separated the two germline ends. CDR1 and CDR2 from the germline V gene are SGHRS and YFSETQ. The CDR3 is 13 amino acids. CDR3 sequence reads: CASSLGVAYGYTF. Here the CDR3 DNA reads TGCGCCAGCAGCTTAGGGGTTGCCTATGGCTACACCTTC.

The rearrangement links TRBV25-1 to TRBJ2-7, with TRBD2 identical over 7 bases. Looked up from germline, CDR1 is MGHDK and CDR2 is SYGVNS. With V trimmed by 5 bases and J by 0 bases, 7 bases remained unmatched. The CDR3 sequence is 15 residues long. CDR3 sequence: CASSTTGTISYEQYF. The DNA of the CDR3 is TGTGCCAGCAGTACCACCGGGACTATCTCCTACGAGCAGTACTTC.

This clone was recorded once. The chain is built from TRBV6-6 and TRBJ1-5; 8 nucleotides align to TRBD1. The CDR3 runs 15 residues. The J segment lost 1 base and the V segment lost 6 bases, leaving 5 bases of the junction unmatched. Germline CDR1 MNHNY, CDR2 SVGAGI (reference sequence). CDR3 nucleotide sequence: TGTGCCAGCAGGATAAACAGGGGGAGCAATCAGCCCCAGCATTTT. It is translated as CASRINRGSNQPQHF.

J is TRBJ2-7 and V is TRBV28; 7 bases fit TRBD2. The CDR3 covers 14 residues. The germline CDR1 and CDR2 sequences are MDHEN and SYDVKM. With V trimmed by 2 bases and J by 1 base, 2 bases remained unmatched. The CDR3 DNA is TGTGCCAGCAGTTTAACTAGCGTTTCCTACGAGCAGTACTTC. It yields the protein CASSLTSVSYEQYF.

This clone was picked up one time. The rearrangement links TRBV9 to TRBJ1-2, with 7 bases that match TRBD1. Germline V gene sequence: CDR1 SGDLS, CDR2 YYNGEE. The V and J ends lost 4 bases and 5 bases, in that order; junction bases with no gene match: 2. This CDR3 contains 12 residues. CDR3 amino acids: CASSMDRYGYTF. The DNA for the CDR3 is TGTGCCAGCAGCATGGACAGGTATGGCTACACCTTC.

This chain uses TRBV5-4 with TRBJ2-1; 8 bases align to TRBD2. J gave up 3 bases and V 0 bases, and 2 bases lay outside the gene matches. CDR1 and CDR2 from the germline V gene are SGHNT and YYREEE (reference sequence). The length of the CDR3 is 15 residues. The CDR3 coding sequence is TGTGCCAGCAGCTTGGCCGGGACTAGCTACAATGAGCAGTTCTTC. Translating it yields CASSLAGTSYNEQFF.

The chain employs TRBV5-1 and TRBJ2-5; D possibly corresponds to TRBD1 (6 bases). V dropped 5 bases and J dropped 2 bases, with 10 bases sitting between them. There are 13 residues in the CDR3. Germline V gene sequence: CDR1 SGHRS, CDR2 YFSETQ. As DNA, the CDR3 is TGCGCCAGCAGGGTAGGGGGTCAAGAGACCCAGTACTTC. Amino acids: CASRVGGQETQYF.

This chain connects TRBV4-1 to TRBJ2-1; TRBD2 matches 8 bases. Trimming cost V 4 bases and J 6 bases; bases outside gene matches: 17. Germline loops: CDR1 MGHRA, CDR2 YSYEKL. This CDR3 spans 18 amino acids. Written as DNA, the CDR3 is TGCGCCAGCAGCCGCCTAGTTTTGGTGCGGGAGGATGGCAATGAGCAGTTCTTC. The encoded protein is CASSRLVLVREDGNEQFF.